The T cell receptor beta chain under discussion was sequenced for a study of metastatic and nonmetastatic thyroid tumors. Study details: The comparison covered peripheral blood and tumor or nodule tissue in malignant and benign thyroid patients.

Study-level points and caveats: Patients with malignant thyroid tumors reportedly had significantly higher TCR beta diversity than those with benign nodules, in blood and tumor.

This clone was recorded many times. Its specificity is not known. The CDR3 contains 19 residues. V dropped 4 bases and J dropped 4; count of bases not matched to a gene: 13. Germline V gene data show CDR1 as LGHDT and CDR2 as YNNKEL (reference sequence). Per the original methods: Construction of a distant-metastasis classifier for papillary thyroid cancer relied on CDR3 differences across clinicopathological groups. TCRdb called clones again from the PCR reads with MiXCR. The V and J calls and clone size are TCRdb's, not the authors'. The repertoire holds about 27,000 clones, roughly 15% seen once, with 15% to 17% in the top ten. No treatment had been given to any patient before thyroid surgery.

The gene calls are TRBV3-1 and TRBJ2-5, with 15 bases lining up with TRBD2. What was sequenced was blood. This TCR was sampled from a male donor with papillary thyroid cancer or a benign thyroid nodule (not recorded which). Some clones in this sample may be carry-over from other donors' samples. This CDR3 is CASSPYPGLAGGPVETQYF. The CDR3 DNA follows: TGTGCCAGCAGCCCATATCCGGGACTAGCGGGGGGCCCAGTAGAGACCCAGTACTTC.